This TCR beta chain was captured in a study of CD8 T cells in Susac syndrome. An amount of RNA that ranged from roughly 0.5 to 1 ug was reverse transcribed with random hexamers. The amplification used immunoSEQ multiplex PCR on TCR beta CDR3; it spanned 54 Vbeta and 13 Jbeta. Via MiXCR, TCRdb re-called the immunoSEQ multiplex PCR reads, giving one row per CDR3 protein. The sample records 350,000 to 550,000 distinct CDR3 sequences, 75% to 90% being singletons. The authors sequenced TCR beta from blood CD8+ and CD4+ T cells. Those who served as multiple sclerosis controls were treatment-naive patients with stable or active relapsing-remitting disease. Sequencing input: CD8+ T cells from PBMCs. The TCR sequence derives from a human donor with multiple sclerosis.

The CDR3 DNA sequence: TGTGCCAGCAGTTGGGGACTAGCGGAGACCCTAAGCACCGGGGAGCTGTTTTTT. Its protein is CASSWGLAETLSTGELFF. J is TRBJ2-2 and V is TRBV6-5; 11 positions match TRBD2. V shed 4 bases and J 4 bases; nucleotides not matched to a gene: 11. This CDR3 region has 18 residues. Germline lookup yields CDR1 MNHEY and CDR2 SVGAGI.